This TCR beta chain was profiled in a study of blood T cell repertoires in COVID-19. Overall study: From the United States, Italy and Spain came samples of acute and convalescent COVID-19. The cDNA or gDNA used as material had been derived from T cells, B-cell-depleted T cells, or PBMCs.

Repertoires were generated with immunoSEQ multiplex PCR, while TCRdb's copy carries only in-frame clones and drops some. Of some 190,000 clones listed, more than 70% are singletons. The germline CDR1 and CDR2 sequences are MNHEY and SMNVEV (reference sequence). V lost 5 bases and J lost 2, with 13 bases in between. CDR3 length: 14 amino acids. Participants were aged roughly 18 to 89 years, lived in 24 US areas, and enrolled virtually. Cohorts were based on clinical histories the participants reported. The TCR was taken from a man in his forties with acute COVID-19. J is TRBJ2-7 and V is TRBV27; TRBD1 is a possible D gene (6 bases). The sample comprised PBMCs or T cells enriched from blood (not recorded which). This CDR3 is CASSGQSQAYEQYF. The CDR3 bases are TGTGCCAGCAGTGGACAGTCACAAGCCTACGAGCAGTACTTC.